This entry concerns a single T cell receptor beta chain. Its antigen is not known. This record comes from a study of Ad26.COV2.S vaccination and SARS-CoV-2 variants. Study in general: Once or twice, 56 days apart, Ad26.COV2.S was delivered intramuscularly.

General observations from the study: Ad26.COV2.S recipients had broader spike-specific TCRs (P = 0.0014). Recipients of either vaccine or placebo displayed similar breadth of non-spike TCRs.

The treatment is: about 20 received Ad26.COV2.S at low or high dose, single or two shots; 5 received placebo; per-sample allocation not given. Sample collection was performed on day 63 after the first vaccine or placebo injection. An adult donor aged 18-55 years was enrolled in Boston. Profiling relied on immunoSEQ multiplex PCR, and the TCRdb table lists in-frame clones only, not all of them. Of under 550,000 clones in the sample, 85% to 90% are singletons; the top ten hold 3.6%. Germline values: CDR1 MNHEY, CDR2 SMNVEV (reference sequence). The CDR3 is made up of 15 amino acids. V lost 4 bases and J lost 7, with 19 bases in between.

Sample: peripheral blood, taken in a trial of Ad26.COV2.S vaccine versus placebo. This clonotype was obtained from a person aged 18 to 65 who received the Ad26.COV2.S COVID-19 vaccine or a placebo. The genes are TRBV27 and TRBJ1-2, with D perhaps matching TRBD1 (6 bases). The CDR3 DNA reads TGTGCCAGCAGTTATCGGACAGATCCCTCGAGTGGCTACACCTTC. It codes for CASSYRTDPSSGYTF.